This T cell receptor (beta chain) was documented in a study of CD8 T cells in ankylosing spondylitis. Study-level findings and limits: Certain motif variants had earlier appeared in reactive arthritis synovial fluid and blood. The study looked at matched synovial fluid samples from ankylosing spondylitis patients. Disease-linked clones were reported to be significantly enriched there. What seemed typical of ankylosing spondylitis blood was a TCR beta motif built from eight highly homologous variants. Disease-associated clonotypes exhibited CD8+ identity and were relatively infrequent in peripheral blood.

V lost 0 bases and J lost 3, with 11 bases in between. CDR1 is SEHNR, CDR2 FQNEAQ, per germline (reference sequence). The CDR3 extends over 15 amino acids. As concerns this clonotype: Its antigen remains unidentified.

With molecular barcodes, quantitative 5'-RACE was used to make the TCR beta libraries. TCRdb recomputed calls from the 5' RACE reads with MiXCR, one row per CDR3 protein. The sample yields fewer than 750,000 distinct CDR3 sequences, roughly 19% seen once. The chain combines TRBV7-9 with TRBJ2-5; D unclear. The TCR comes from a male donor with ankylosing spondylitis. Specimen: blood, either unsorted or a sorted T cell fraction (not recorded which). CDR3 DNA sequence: TGTGCCAGCAGCTTAGCTGGGTCTAGTGAAGAGACCCAGTACTTC. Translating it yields CASSLAGSSEETQYF.